The 6 T cell receptor beta chains below were found in one sample sequenced in a study of kidney transplant recipient with SARS-CoV-2 infection. From the reads, TCRdb called clonotypes with MiXCR, one entry per CDR3 protein. Among roughly 230,000 distinct CDR3 sequences, under 30% were seen once, and the ten largest hold roughly 7%. Material: a blood sample, obtained at baseline and on roughly day 110 from a kidney transplant recipient. These receptors were obtained from a male patient in his thirties who had COVID-19 and was a kidney transplant recipient. The graft donor may have given rise to some T cells.

Notes on this clonotype: Since no conserved phenylalanine or tryptophan closes the CDR3, a read error is the likely cause. The rearrangement links TRBV20-1 to TRBJ1-6, with D uncertain. The length of the CDR3 is 15 residues. CDR1 is DFQATT, CDR2 SNEGSKA, per germline (reference sequence). The CDR3 here is CSARWASSHNSPLHL. CDR3 DNA sequence: TGCAGTGCTAGATGGGCGAGCTCCCATAATTCACCCCTCCACCTT.

At least ten counts were recorded for this clonotype. V gene TRBV4-1 combines with J gene TRBJ1-5; a weak D match, TRBD1 (5 bases). The CDR3 has 16 residues. Between the trimmed V and J ends, which lost 0 bases and 9 bases, there was a span of 18 bases. The germline V gene has CDR1 MGHRA and CDR2 YSYEKL. This chain's CDR3 is CASSQDLGRGLLPQHF. The CDR3 DNA sequence: TGCGCCAGCAGCCAAGATCTCGGACGGGGCCTTCTGCCCCAGCATTTT.

This clonotype was observed at least ten times. The chain combines TRBV18 with TRBJ2-4, with D maybe TRBD2 (5 bases). Trimming pared 2 bases from V and 0 bases from J, leaving 14 bases between. Germline V CDR1 and CDR2: KGHSH, LQKENI. This CDR3 region has 17 residues. The CDR3 DNA reads as TGTGCCAGCTCACCAGGAGTAGCGTCGCTAGCCAAAAACATTCAGTACTTC. Translation: CASSPGVASLAKNIQYF.

This clonotype appeared many times. The genes are TRBV2 and TRBJ2-2, with D perhaps TRBD1 or TRBD2 (5 bases each). V was cut by 5 bases and J by 3 bases, with 13 bases left in between. Germline CDR1 and CDR2: SNHLY and FYNNEI. The CDR3 spans 15 residues. The CDR3 loop reads CASSLPGPHTGELFF. As DNA, the CDR3 is TGTGCCAGCAGTCTTCCGGGACCTCACACCGGGGAGCTGTTTTTT. Full variable domain (outside the CDR3, taken from reference TRBV2 and TRBJ2-2): EPEVTQTPSHQVTQMGQEVILRCVPISNHLYFYWYRQILGQKVEFLVSFYNNEISEKSEIFDDQFSVERPDGSNFTLKIRSTKLEDSAMYFCASSLPGPHTGELFFGEGSRLTVL.

Concerning this clonotype itself: Possible read error: a much larger clone is one base away. V gene TRBV28 combines with J gene TRBJ2-5; no definite D call. CDR1 is MDHEN and CDR2 is SYDVKM in the germline V gene. V was clipped by 4 bases and J by 4 bases, with 16 bases between them. This CDR3 spans 15 amino acids. The CDR3 nucleotides read TGTGCCAGCAGTTCACTTGTCATGCTTTTAGAGACCCAGTACTTC. It encodes CASSSLVMLLETQYF.

On this clonotype: A much larger clonotype is one base distant, so this may be a read error. The chain employs TRBV6-2 or TRBV6-3 and TRBJ2-5; 12 bases match TRBD2. The CDR3 spans 14 residues. V lost 2 bases and J lost 7; bases outside the gene matches: 2. Germline CDR1 and CDR2: MNHEY and SVGEGT. CDR3 region: CASSYPTSGGTQYF. DNA of the CDR3: TGTGCCAGCAGTTACCCGACTAGCGGGGGGACCCAGTACTTC.